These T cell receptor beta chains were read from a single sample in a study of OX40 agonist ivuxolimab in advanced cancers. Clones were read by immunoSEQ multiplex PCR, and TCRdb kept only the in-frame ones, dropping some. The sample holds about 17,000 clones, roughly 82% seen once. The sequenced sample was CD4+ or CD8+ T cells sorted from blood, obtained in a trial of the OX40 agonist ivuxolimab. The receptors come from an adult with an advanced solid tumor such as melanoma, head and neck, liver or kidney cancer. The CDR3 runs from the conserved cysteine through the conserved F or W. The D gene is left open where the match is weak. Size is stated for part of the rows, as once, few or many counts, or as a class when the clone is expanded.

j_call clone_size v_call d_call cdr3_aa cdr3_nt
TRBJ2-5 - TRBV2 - CASKRAFQETQYF TGTGCCAGCAAACGAGCGTTCCAAGAGACCCAGTACTTC
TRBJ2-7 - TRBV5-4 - CASSLETVNYEQYF TGTGCCAGCAGCTTAGAGACAGTGAACTACGAGCAGTACTTC
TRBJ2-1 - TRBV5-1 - CASSFRWEDEQFF TGCGCCAGCAGCTTCAGGTGGGAAGATGAGCAGTTCTTC
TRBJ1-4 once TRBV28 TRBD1 CASIPGILGDSKGEKLFF TGTGCCAGCATCCCGGGTATTCTAGGGGACAGCAAGGGGGAAAAACTGTTTTTT
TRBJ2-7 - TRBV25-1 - CASSEWYEQYF TGTGCCAGCAGTGAATGGTACGAGCAGTACTTC
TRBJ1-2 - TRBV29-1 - CSVGLRTVNYGYTF TGCAGCGTTGGGCTCAGGACAGTTAACTATGGCTACACCTTC
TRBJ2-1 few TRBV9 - CASSVAVAYNEQFF TGTGCCAGCAGCGTAGCTGTGGCCTACAATGAGCAGTTCTTC
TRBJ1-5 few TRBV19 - CASSIKSNQPQHF TGTGCCAGTAGTATAAAGAGCAATCAGCCCCAGCATTTT
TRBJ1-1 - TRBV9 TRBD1 CASSVGTRGLEAFF TGTGCCAGCAGCGTAGGTACCAGGGGGCTTGAAGCTTTCTTT
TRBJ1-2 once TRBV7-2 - CASSPSRVANYGYTF TGTGCCAGCAGCCCTTCCCGGGTAGCTAACTATGGCTACACCTTC
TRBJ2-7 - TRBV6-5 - CASSREGLYEQYF TGTGCCAGCAGCCGCGAGGGGCTCTACGAGCAGTACTTC
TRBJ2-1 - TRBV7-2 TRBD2 CASSSFGRGTYNEQFF TGTGCCAGCAGCTCCTTCGGGAGGGGAACCTACAATGAGCAGTTCTTC
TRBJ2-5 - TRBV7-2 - CASSLGPVETQYF TGTGCCAGCAGCTTAGGGCCCGTGGAGACCCAGTACTTC
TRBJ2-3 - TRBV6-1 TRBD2 CASSGQPSGRAGTQYF TGTGCCAGCAGTGGACAACCTAGCGGGAGGGCCGGTACGCAGTATTTT
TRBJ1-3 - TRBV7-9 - CASSVDNSGNTIYF TGTGCCAGCAGCGTGGACAACTCTGGAAACACCATATATTTT
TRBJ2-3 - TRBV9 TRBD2 CASSATVRDYRTDTQYF TGTGCCAGCAGCGCAACCGTGAGGGACTACCGCACAGATACGCAGTATTTT
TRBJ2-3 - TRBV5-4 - CASSTGYSTDTQYF TGTGCCAGCTCTACGGGGTATAGCACAGATACGCAGTATTTT
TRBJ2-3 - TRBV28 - CASRTARTDTQYF TGTGCCTCTAGGACAGCCCGCACAGATACGCAGTATTTT
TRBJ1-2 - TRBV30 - CAWSVDGRGGYTF TGTGCCTGGAGTGTAGATGGGCGAGGTGGCTACACCTTC
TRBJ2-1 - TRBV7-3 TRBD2 CASSLLAGDEQFF TGTGCCAGCAGCTTACTAGCGGGGGATGAGCAGTTCTTC
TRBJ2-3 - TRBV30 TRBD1 CAWGDRIADTQYF TGTGCCTGGGGGGACAGGATCGCAGATACGCAGTATTTT
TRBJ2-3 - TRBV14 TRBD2 CASSLLLGGRDTQYF TGTGCCAGCAGCCTCCTCTTGGGCGGGAGAGATACGCAGTATTTT
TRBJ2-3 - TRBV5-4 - CASSRVKGGGVTDTQYF TGTGCCAGCAGCAGAGTAAAGGGAGGAGGAGTCACAGATACGCAGTATTTT
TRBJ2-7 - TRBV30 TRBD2 CAWRGLADEQYF TGTGCCTGGAGAGGACTAGCGGACGAGCAGTACTTC
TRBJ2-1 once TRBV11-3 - CASSLNSYNEQFF TGTGCCAGCAGCTTAAACTCGTACAATGAGCAGTTCTTC
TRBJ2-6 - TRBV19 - CASSVTVTVAGANVLTF TGTGCCAGTAGTGTGACAGTAACGGTCGCTGGGGCCAACGTCCTGACTTTC
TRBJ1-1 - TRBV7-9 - CASSQGRNTEAFF TGTGCCAGCAGTCAGGGACGGAACACTGAAGCTTTCTTT
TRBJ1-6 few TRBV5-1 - CASSSGRTASSPLHF TGCGCCAGCAGTTCTGGACGGACGGCGAGTTCACCCCTCCACTTT
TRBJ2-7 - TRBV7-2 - CASSYGEPFSYEQYF TGTGCCAGCAGTTATGGGGAACCCTTCTCCTACGAGCAGTACTTC
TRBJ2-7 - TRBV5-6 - CASSLAGGAVEQYF TGTGCCAGCAGCTTGGCCGGTGGGGCGGTCGAGCAGTACTTC
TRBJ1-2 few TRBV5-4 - CATRGSIYGYTF TGTGCCACTCGGGGTTCGATATATGGCTACACCTTC
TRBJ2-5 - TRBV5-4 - CASSKPAGAQETQYF TGTGCCAGCAGCAAACCAGCAGGGGCCCAAGAGACCCAGTACTTC